Below are 29 T cell receptor beta chains sequenced from a single sample in a study of cytomegalovirus exposure and HLA in healthy donors (TCRdb year 2017). Libraries were constructed by the immunoSEQ multiplex PCR assay. For the multiplex PCR, a mixture combining 60 forward primers for TCR Vbeta segments and 13 reverse primers for TCR Jbeta segments was used. TCRdb carries this immuneACCESS record with in-frame sequences only. Its versions omit some clonotypes, under half of them owing to an unresolved V gene in the studies checked, with the rest unexplained. The sample table lists 120,000 or so clones, 66% of them with a count of one. Together, the top ten hold less than 2% of the sample. The specimen sequenced was PBMCs. The source is a man aged 18 to 29 in good health and CMV-seronegative.

V gene TRBV10-3 combines with J gene TRBJ2-2; 11 bases are a match to TRBD2. With 7 bases clipped from V and 0 bases from J, the junction kept 7 bases outside the gene matches. The CDR3 has 17 amino acids. The V gene's germline CDR1 is ENHRY and CDR2 SYGVKD. The CDR3 here is CAIKLAGGSTNTGELFF. CDR3 nucleotide sequence: TGTGCCATCAAGCTAGCGGGGGGATCGACGAACACCGGGGAGCTGTTTTTT.

In DNA form, the CDR3 reads TGCGCCAGCAGTGAGATCGGAACGGGATATGGCCGGGAGCTGTTTTTT. Translating it yields CASSEIGTGYGRELFF. The chain carries TRBV10-2 and TRBJ2-2; TRBD2 might be the D (5 bases). The CDR3 covers 16 residues. Germline-derived CDR1 and CDR2 are WSHSY and SAAADI. Trimming cost V 2 bases and J 9 bases, with 19 bases left between them.

This clone occurred a few times. The V and J genes are TRBV19 and TRBJ2-5; 12 nucleotides agree with TRBD2. TRBJ2-7 explains the end of the DNA better; the J call may be wrong. The CDR3 contains 16 residues. CDR1 and CDR2 (germline): LNHDA, SQIVND (reference sequence). The CDR3 DNA reads as TGTGCCAGTAGTGGGAGGACTAGCGGGAACCCCTACGAGCAGTACTTC. It yields the protein CASSGRTSGNPYEQYF.

The DNA of the CDR3 is TGTGCCAGCAGTACCCGGGGGGGCTACGAGCAGTACTTC. Translation gives CASSTRGGYEQYF. This chain links TRBV6-5 with TRBJ2-7, with 8 positions matching TRBD2. J was trimmed by 3 bases and V by 5 bases; bases with no gene match: 3. The CDR3 has 13 amino acids. Germline V CDR1 and CDR2: MNHEY, SVGAGI.

This chain uses TRBV28 with TRBJ2-7; D uncertain. The CDR3 is 13 amino acids. The germline CDR1 and CDR2 sequences are MDHEN and SYDVKM. Trimming took off 5 bases at V and 1 base at J, with 9 bases between the two ends. The CDR3 loop is CASSPAESYEQYF. CDR3 DNA: TGTGCCAGCAGTCCCGCCGAGTCCTACGAGCAGTACTTC.

This rearrangement joins TRBV7-9 to TRBJ2-3; D unresolved. Trimming took off 5 bases at V and 4 bases at J, with 10 bases between the two ends. CDR1 is SEHNR, CDR2 FQNEAQ, per germline (reference sequence). CDR3 length: 13 residues. CDR3 sequence: CASSDAVSDTQYF. Written as DNA, the CDR3 is TGTGCCAGCAGCGATGCGGTTTCAGATACGCAGTATTTT.

To note about this clone: One end of the junction fails to match germline, which may point to a read error. This CDR3 reads CASREAHVPYGQYF. In nucleotides, the CDR3 is TGTGCCAGCAGGGAGGCCCACGTACCCTACGGGCAGTACTTC. V usage is TRBV5-4 and J usage is TRBJ2-7; D may be TRBD2 (5 bases). Germline CDR1 SGHNT, CDR2 YYREEE (reference sequence). CDR3 length: 14 amino acids.

This clone has just a few counts. The V call is TRBV29-1, the J call TRBJ2-5; D gene uncertain. V was pared by 6 bases and J by 0 bases, with 14 bases between. This CDR3 comprises 14 residues. Germline V lookup: CDR1 SQVTM, CDR2 ANQGSEA. CDR3 residues: CSVDLRRDQETQYF. Written as DNA, the CDR3 is TGCAGCGTGGATTTACGTCGGGACCAAGAGACCCAGTACTTC.

V gene TRBV15 combines with J gene TRBJ2-2, with 9 bases aligning to TRBD2. The CDR3 contains 18 residues. CDR1 LNHNV and CDR2 YYDKDF come from the germline V gene (reference sequence). V was pared by 1 base and J by 4 bases, with 10 bases of the junction left unmatched. In DNA, the CDR3 is TGTGCCACCAGCAGAGGAGAAGGCGGGAGGGATGTCACCGGGGAGCTGTTTTTT. Translated, it gives CATSRGEGGRDVTGELFF.

This clone occurred a few times. V usage is TRBV10-3 and J usage is TRBJ1-1, with 9 bases aligning to TRBD1. V lost 1 base and J lost 5; bases outside the gene matches: 11. The CDR3 runs to 17 residues. Germline CDR1 reads ENHRY; CDR2 reads SYGVKD. CDR3: CAISEFPPGTGRTEAFF. For the CDR3, the DNA is TGTGCCATCAGTGAGTTTCCCCCCGGGACAGGGAGGACTGAAGCTTTCTTT.

This clone was found once. The J gene is TRBJ2-5, the V gene TRBV25-1, with D possibly matching TRBD2 (6 bases). Trimming removed 1 base at V and 5 bases at J, with 20 bases between. The CDR3 sequence is 17 residues long. CDR1 and CDR2 (germline): MGHDK, SYGVNS. DNA for the CDR3: TGTGCCAGCAGTGAATCGGAACTCGGAATCGGAGGGGAGACCCAGTACTTC. Its translation: CASSESELGIGGETQYF.

J is TRBJ2-2 and V is TRBV4-3; TRBD1 is a possible D gene (6 bases). The CDR3 spans 15 residues. V was shortened by 4 bases and J by 6 bases, with 15 bases between the two germline ends. Germline V gives CDR1 LGHNA, CDR2 YSLEER. The CDR3 region has the DNA TGCGCCAGCAGCCGAGACCCCAGGGGCCCCGGGGAGCTGTTTTTT. Translated, it gives CASSRDPRGPGELFF.

The chain is built from TRBV11-2 and TRBJ2-1, with 7 bases aligning to TRBD1. This CDR3 region has 15 residues. The junction had 9 bases not matched to a gene; V was cut back by 5 bases and J by 5 bases. Germline V gene lookup returns CDR1 SGHAT and CDR2 FQNNGV. The CDR3 sequence is CASSPTGQFNNEQFF. CDR3 coding DNA: TGTGCCAGCAGCCCAACGGGACAGTTTAACAATGAGCAGTTCTTC.

This clone has only a few counts. This chain joins TRBV29-1 and TRBJ2-1, with 11 bases fitting TRBD2. V shed 6 bases and J 7 bases; nucleotides not matched to a gene: 5. The germline V gene has CDR1 SQVTM and CDR2 ANQGSEA. The CDR3 sequence is 13 residues long. The CDR3 nucleotides are TGCAGCGTGGGACTAGCGGTTCAGAATGAGCAGTTCTTC. Its protein product is CSVGLAVQNEQFF.

The chain couples TRBV15 to TRBJ1-1, with a weak D call TRBD1 (6 bases). Germline V lookup: CDR1 LNHNV, CDR2 YYDKDF (reference sequence). With 1 base removed from V and 3 bases from J, the gap between germline ends came to 6 bases. This CDR3 is 13 amino acids long. CDR3 region: CATSRGQDTEAFF. The CDR3 nucleotides read TGTGCCACCAGCAGAGGACAGGACACTGAAGCTTTCTTT.

V and J are TRBV10-3 and TRBJ2-2; weak D call: TRBD2 (6 bases). CDR3 size: 17 residues. The V and J ends lost 3 bases and 2 bases respectively, with 16 bases between them. CDR1 is ENHRY, CDR2 SYGVKD, per germline. CDR3 in DNA: TGTGCCATCAGTGACGGGCCGGGACTTATAAACACCGGGGAGCTGTTTTTT. Translated: CAISDGPGLINTGELFF.

V is TRBV7-9 and J is TRBJ2-7; a possible D gene is TRBD2 (5 bases). The CDR3 has 16 residues. With 2 bases removed from V and 1 base from J, the gap between germline ends came to 15 bases. Germline V gene data show CDR1 as SEHNR and CDR2 as FQNEAQ (reference sequence). CDR3 nucleotide sequence: TGTGCCAGCAGCTTATCGAGGGATATCCCTTCCTACGAGCAGTACTTC. Translation gives CASSLSRDIPSYEQYF.

The chain recombines TRBV27 with TRBJ2-7, with a possible D match to TRBD2 (5 bases). This CDR3 has 14 residues. Looked up from germline, CDR1 is MNHEY and CDR2 is SMNVEV (reference sequence). V was pared by 6 bases and J by 0 bases, with 12 bases between. CDR3 amino acids: CASRPADSSYEQYF. The CDR3 DNA is TGTGCCAGCAGGCCAGCGGATAGCTCCTACGAGCAGTACTTC.

This clone was recorded once. The chain uses TRBV7-9 and TRBJ2-5; 7 nucleotides agree with TRBD1. CDR1 is SEHNR, CDR2 FQNEAQ, per germline (reference sequence). This CDR3 has 14 residues. With 3 bases clipped from V and 5 bases from J, the junction kept 6 bases outside the gene matches. CDR3 protein: CASSFYRGRETQYF. CDR3 nucleotides: TGTGCCAGCAGCTTTTACAGGGGCCGGGAGACCCAGTACTTC.

The rearrangement joins TRBV7-9 to TRBJ2-7; D may be TRBD2 (5 bases). The CDR3 runs 15 residues. CDR1 is SEHNR, CDR2 FQNEAQ, per germline (reference sequence). The ends were cut back, 1 base at V and 6 bases at J, with 16 bases in the middle. CDR3 sequence reads: CASSLEPGRGCEQYF. The CDR3 DNA sequence: TGTGCCAGCAGCTTAGAACCTGGTCGGGGATGCGAGCAGTACTTC.

This clone has more than one count but fewer than ten. This sequence joins TRBV28 and TRBJ1-2; D is perhaps TRBD1 (6 bases). Germline CDR1 reads MDHEN; CDR2 reads SYDVKM. V was cut by 10 bases and J by 6 bases, with 24 bases left in between. This CDR3 has 15 amino acids. CDR3 coding DNA: TGTGCCACCCCCCACTCGGGGGGCGAAGCACATGGCTACACCTTC. Translation: CATPHSGGEAHGYTF.

Comment on this clone: Additional DNA sequences in this sample encode the identical CDR3. The chain joins TRBV27 to TRBJ2-7; the D is unclear. The germline V gene encodes CDR1 MNHEY and CDR2 SMNVEV (reference sequence). Trimming took 2 bases from V and 4 from J, leaving 6 bases between them. The CDR3 has 12 residues. The CDR3 DNA follows: TGTGCCAGCAGTTTACCCGGTTACGAGCAGTACTTC. It specifies CASSLPGYEQYF.

J is TRBJ2-1 and V is TRBV28; 7 bases are shared with TRBD1. Trimming removed 7 bases from V and 1 base from J; junction bases left unmatched: 7. From germline, CDR1 is MDHEN and CDR2 SYDVKM. This CDR3 is 15 amino acids long. The CDR3 spells CASITPGQSYNEQFF. CDR3 in DNA: TGTGCCAGCATAACTCCGGGACAGTCCTACAATGAGCAGTTCTTC.

This chain links TRBV2 with TRBJ2-5; TRBD2 matches at 10 bases. V was clipped by 3 bases and J by 3 bases; unmatched bases: 7. This CDR3 is built from 16 residues. Germline-derived CDR1 and CDR2 are SNHLY and FYNNEI. The CDR3 reads CASSELSSGREETQYF. In DNA, the CDR3 is TGTGCCAGCAGTGAGCTCTCTAGCGGGAGAGAAGAGACCCAGTACTTC.

This clone was counted a few times. The rearrangement joins TRBV9 to TRBJ1-2; D gene unclear. V dropped 6 bases and J dropped 0 bases, with 15 bases sitting between them. Looked up from germline, CDR1 is SGDLS and CDR2 is YYNGEE. CDR3 length: 15 residues. The CDR3 is CASTLSTVANYGYTF. CDR3 nucleotides: TGTGCCAGCACCTTGTCGACTGTAGCTAACTATGGCTACACCTTC.

The CDR3 protein is CASSFVGGRTEAFF. CDR3 DNA: TGTGCCAGCAGCTTTGTAGGAGGGAGAACTGAAGCTTTCTTT. The chain carries TRBV7-9 and TRBJ1-1, with D unclear. The V end lost 3 bases, the J end lost 5 bases, and 13 bases lay between the germline ends. CDR1 SEHNR and CDR2 FQNEAQ come from the germline V gene (reference sequence). The CDR3 contains 14 residues.

This chain connects TRBV4-2 to TRBJ1-3; possible D gene TRBD1, 6 bases. Trimming pared 0 bases from V and 3 bases from J, leaving 15 bases between. CDR1 is LGHNA and CDR2 is YNFKEQ in the germline V gene. The CDR3 loop spans 17 amino acids. CDR3: CASSQEVFGRGGNTIYF. The CDR3 region has the DNA TGTGCCAGCAGCCAAGAGGTCTTCGGCAGGGGTGGAAACACCATATATTTT.

This chain links TRBV5-4 with TRBJ1-2; no reliable D call. With 5 bases removed from V and 5 bases from J, the gap between germline ends came to 19 bases. The CDR3 has 15 amino acids. The germline gives CDR1 SGHNT, CDR2 YYREEE (reference sequence). The CDR3 DNA sequence: TGTGCCAGCAGGCCCGGGGATGACCACCGTTATGGCTACACCTTC. Translating it yields CASRPGDDHRYGYTF.

This rearrangement joins TRBV4-2 to TRBJ2-7; TRBD1 is a possible D gene (5 bases). Trimming took off 0 bases at V and 3 bases at J, with 9 bases between the two ends. The germline V gene encodes CDR1 LGHNA and CDR2 YNFKEQ. The CDR3 spans 14 residues. The CDR3 DNA reads as TGTGCCAGCAGCCAAGATGACAGAAGCTACGAGCAGTACTTC. Amino acid sequence: CASSQDDRSYEQYF.